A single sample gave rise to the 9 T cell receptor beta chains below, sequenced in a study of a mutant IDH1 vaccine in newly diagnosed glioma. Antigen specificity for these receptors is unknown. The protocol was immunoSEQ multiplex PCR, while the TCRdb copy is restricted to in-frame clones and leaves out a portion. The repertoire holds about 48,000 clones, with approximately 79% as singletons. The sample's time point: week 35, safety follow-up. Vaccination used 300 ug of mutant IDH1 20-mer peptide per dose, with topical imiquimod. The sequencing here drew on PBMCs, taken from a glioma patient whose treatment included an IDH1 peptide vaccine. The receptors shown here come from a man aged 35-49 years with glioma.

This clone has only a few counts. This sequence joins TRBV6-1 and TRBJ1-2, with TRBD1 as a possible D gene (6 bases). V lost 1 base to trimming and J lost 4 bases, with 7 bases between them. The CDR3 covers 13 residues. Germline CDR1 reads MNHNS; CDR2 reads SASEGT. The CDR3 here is CASSEGTAYGYTF. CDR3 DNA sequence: TGTGCCAGCAGTGAAGGGACAGCCTATGGCTACACCTTC.

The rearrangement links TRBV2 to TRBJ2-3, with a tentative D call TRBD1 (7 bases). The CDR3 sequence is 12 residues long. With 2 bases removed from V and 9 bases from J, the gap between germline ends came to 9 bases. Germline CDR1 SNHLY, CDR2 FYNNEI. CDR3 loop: CASSEQGGTQYF. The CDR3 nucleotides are TGTGCCAGCAGTGAACAGGGGGGCACGCAGTATTTT.

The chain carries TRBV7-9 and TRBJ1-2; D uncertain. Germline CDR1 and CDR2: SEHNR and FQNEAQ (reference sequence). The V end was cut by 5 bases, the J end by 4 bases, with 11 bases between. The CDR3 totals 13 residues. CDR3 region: CASSTRLFYGYTF. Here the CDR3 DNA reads TGTGCCAGCAGCACCCGACTGTTCTATGGCTACACCTTC.

This CDR3 is CASSVEGIEAFF. The CDR3 DNA is TGTGCCAGCAGTGTGGAGGGGATTGAAGCTTTCTTT. The chain joins TRBV2 to TRBJ1-1, with D possibly TRBD1 on 5 matching bases. This CDR3 region has 12 residues. The germline V gene has CDR1 SNHLY and CDR2 FYNNEI. V was trimmed by 4 bases and J by 7 bases, leaving 10 bases between them.

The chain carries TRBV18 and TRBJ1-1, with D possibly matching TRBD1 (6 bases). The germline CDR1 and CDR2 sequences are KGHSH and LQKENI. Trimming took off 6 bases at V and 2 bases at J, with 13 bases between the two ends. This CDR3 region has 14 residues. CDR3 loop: CASSMGRGNTEAFF. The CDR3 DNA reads TGTGCCAGCTCGATGGGCAGGGGTAACACTGAAGCTTTCTTT.

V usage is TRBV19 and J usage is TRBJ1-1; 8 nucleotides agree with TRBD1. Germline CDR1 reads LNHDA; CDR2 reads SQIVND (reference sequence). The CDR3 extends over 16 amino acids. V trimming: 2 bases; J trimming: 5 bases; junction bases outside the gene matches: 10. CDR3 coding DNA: TGTGCCAGTAGTATATTAGGGGACAGGCGGGGAACTGAAGCTTTCTTT. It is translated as CASSILGDRRGTEAFF.

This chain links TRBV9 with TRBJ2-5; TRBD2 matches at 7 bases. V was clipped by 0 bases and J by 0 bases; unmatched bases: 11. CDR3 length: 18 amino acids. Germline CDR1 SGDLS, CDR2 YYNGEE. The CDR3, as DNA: TGTGCCAGCAGCGTAGCGGGGGGAATACAATTGTACCAAGAGACCCAGTACTTC. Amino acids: CASSVAGGIQLYQETQYF.

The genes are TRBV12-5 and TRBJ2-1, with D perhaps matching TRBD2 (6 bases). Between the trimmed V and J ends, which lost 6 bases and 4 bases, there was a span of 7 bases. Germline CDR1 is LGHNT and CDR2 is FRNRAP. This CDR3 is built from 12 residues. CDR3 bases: TGTGCTAGTGGCGGGGGTTACAATGAGCAGTTCTTC. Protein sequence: CASGGGYNEQFF. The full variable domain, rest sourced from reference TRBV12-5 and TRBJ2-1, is DARVTQTPRHKVTEMGQEVTMRCQPILGHNTVFWYRQTMMQGLELLAYFRNRAPLDDSGMPKDRFSAEMPDATLATLKIQPSEPRDSAVYFCASGGGYNEQFFGPGTRLTVL.

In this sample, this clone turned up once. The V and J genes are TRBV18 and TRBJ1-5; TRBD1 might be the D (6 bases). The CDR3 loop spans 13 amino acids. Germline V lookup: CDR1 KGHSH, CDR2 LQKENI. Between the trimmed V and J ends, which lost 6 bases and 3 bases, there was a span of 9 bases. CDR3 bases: TGTGCCAGCTCGGACAGCCCCAATCAGCCCCAGCATTTT. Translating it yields CASSDSPNQPQHF.